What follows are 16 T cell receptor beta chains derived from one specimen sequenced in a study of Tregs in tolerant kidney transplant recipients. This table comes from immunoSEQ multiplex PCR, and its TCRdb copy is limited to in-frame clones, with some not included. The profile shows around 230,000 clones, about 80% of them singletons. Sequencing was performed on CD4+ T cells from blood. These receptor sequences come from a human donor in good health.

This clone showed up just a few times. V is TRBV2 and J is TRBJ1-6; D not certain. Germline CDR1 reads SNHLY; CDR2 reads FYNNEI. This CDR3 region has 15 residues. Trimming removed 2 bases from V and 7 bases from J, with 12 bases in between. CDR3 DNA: TGTGCCAGCAGTGAACAAATACGGAGGAATTCACCCCTCCACTTT. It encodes CASSEQIRRNSPLHF.

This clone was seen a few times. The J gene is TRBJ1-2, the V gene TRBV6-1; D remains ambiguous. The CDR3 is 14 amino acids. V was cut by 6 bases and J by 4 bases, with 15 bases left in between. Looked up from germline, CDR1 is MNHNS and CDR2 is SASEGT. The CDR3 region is CASRMGRAAYGYTF. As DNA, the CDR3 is TGTGCCAGCAGGATGGGGAGAGCTGCCTATGGCTACACCTTC.

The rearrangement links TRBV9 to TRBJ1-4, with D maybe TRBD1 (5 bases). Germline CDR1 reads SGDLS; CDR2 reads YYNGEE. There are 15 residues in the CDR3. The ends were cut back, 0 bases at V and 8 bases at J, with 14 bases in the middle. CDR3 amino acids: CASSVEAAGYEKLFF. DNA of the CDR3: TGTGCCAGCAGCGTAGAGGCTGCAGGGTACGAAAAACTGTTTTTT.

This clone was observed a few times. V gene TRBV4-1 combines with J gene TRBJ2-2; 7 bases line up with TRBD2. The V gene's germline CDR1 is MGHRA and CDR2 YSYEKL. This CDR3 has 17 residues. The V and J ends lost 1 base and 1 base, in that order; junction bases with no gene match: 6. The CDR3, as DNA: TGCGCCAGCAGCCAAGCCAAAGGGAGGGGGAACACCGGGGAGCTGTTTTTT. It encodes CASSQAKGRGNTGELFF.

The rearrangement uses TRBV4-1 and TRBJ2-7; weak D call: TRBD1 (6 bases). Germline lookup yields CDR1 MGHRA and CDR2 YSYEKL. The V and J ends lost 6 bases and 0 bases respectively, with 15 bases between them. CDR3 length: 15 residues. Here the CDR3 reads CASRPGTLSSYEQYF. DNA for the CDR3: TGCGCCAGCAGACCGGGGACACTCAGCTCCTACGAGCAGTACTTC.

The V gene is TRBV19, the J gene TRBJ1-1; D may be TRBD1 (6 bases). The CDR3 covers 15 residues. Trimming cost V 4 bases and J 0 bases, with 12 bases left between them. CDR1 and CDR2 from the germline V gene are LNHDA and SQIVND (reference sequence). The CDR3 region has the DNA TGTGCCAGTAGTACCTACAGGGTTATGAACACTGAAGCTTTCTTT. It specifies CASSTYRVMNTEAFF. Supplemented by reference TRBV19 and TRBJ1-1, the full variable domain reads DGGITQSPKYLFRKEGQNVTLSCEQNLNHDAMYWYRQDPGQGLRLIYYSQIVNDFQKGDIAEGYSVSREKKESFPLTVTSAQKNPTAFYLCASSTYRVMNTEAFFGQGTRLTVV.

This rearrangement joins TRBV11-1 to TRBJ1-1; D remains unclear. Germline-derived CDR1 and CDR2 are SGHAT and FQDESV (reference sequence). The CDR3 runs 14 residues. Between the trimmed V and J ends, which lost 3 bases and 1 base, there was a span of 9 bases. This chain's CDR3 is CASSFRPPNTEAFF. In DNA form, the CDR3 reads TGTGCCAGCAGCTTCCGCCCCCCGAACACTGAAGCTTTCTTT.

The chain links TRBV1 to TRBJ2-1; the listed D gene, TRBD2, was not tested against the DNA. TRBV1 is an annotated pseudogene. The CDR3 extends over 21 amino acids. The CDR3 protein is CTAGGSSRLAGGPTSYNEQFF. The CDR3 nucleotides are TGCACCGCCGGGGGTTCATCGAGACTAGCGGGAGGGCCGACGAGCTACAATGAGCAGTTCTTC.

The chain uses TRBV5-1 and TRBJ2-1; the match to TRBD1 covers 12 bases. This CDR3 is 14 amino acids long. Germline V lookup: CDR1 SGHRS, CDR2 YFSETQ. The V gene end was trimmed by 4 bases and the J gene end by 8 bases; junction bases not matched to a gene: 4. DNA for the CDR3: TGCGCCAGCAGCAAGGGACAGGGGGCGGATGAGCAGTTCTTC. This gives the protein CASSKGQGADEQFF. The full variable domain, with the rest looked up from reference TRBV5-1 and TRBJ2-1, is KAGVTQTPRYLIKTRGQQVTLSCSPISGHRSVSWYQQTPGQGLQFLFEYFSETQRNKGNFPGRFSGRQFSNSRSEMNVSTLELGDSALYLCASSKGQGADEQFFGPGTRLTVL.

This chain's CDR3 is CASSFLGMNTEAFF. The CDR3 bases are TGCGCCAGCAGCTTTCTCGGCATGAACACTGAAGCTTTCTTT. The chain carries TRBV5-1 and TRBJ1-1, with D uncertain. The CDR3 has 14 residues. V lost 2 bases to trimming and J lost 0 bases, with 8 bases between them. Germline V lookup: CDR1 SGHRS, CDR2 YFSETQ.

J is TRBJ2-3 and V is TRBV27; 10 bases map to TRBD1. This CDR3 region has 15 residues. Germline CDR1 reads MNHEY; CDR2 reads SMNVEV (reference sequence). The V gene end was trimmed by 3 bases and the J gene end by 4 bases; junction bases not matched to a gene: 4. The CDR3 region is CASSFLGQGADTQYF. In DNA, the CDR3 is TGTGCCAGCAGTTTCCTCGGACAGGGGGCAGATACGCAGTATTTT.

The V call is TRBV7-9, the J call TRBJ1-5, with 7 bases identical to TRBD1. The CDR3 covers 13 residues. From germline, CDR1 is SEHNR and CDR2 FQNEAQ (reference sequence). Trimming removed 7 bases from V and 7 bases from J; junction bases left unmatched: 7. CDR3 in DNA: TGTGCCAGCACGACAGGGAGCGGACAGCCCCAGCATTTT. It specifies CASTTGSGQPQHF.

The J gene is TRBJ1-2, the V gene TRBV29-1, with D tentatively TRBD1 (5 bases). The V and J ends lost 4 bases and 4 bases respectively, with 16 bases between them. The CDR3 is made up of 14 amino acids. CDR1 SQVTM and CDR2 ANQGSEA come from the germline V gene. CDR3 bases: TGCAGCGTTGTCGGGGCAGGGTCGCGCTATGGCTACACCTTC. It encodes CSVVGAGSRYGYTF.

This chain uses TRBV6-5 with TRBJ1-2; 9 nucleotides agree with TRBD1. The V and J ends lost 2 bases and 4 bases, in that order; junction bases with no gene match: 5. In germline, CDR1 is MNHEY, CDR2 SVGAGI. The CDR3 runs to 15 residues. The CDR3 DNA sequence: TGTGCCAGCAGTTACGCAGACAGGGGGACCTATGGCTACACCTTC. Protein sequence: CASSYADRGTYGYTF.

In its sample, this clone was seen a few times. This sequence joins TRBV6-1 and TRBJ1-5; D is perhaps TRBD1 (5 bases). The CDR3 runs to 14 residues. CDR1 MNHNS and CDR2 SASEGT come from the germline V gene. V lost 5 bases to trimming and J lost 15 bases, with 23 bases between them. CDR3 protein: CASSSDSYLNQRHF. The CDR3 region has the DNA TGTGCCAGCAGTTCAGACAGTTACTTAAATCAGCGGCATTTT.

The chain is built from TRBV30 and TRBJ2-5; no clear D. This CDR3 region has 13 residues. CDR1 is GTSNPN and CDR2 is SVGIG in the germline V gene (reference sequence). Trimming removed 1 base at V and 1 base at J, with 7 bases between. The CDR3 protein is CAWSGVAQETQYF. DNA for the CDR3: TGTGCCTGGAGTGGAGTGGCCCAAGAGACCCAGTACTTC.